The 29 T cell receptor beta chains in this list originate from one sample, sequenced in a study of monozygotic twins with inflammatory bowel disease. TCRdb reprocessed the 5' RACE reads; each CDR3 protein has one entry and no DNA is given. Recorded for this sample: 300,000 to 350,000 distinct CDR3 sequences. Sequencing used blood. The receptors originated from a human donor with ulcerative colitis or Crohn's disease, or a healthy co-twin of an affected twin (not recorded which).

CDR3 amino acids: CASSHVGDDYGYTF. This sequence joins TRBV3-1 and TRBJ1-2; the TRBD1 assignment by TCRdb is unverifiable without DNA. Germline V gene data show CDR1 as LGHDT and CDR2 as YNNKEL (reference sequence). CDR3 size: 14 residues.

The V gene is TRBV27, the J gene TRBJ2-7. CDR3 length: 15 amino acids. Germline V gives CDR1 MNHEY, CDR2 SMNVEV (reference sequence). CDR3 region: CASASLVGSSYEQYF.

The genes are TRBV28 and TRBJ1-2; TCRdb's D call, TRBD1, is unchecked because there is no DNA. The V gene's germline CDR1 is MDHEN and CDR2 SYDVKM. The CDR3 runs to 14 residues. CDR3 residues: CASSGARGPYGYTF.

This chain joins TRBV10-3 and TRBJ2-6. Looked up from germline, CDR1 is ENHRY and CDR2 is SYGVKD. The CDR3 extends over 13 amino acids. The CDR3 is CAIMASGANVLTF.

The chain carries TRBV12-3 or TRBV12-4 and TRBJ2-3; the TRBD1 assignment by TCRdb is unverifiable without DNA. The CDR3 loop spans 16 amino acids. This CDR3 reads CASRSGQGGDIDTQYF.

V and J are TRBV28 and TRBJ2-4. Germline V gene lookup returns CDR1 MDHEN and CDR2 SYDVKM. The CDR3 has 14 residues. The chain's CDR3 is CASSAGLAENIQYF.

V usage is TRBV20-1 and J usage is TRBJ2-5; TCRdb selects TRBD1, and the lack of DNA leaves this call unchecked. The CDR3 length is 15 residues. Germline V CDR1 and CDR2: DFQATT, SNEGSKA (reference sequence). CDR3 protein: CSARDQGHSAETQYF.

The V gene is TRBV20-1, the J gene TRBJ1-2; with no DNA, the TCRdb D assignment of TRBD1 cannot be verified. The CDR3 length is 13 residues. CDR1 is DFQATT, CDR2 SNEGSKA, per germline (reference sequence). The CDR3 loop reads CSARGGQGDGYTF.

This chain connects TRBV20-1 to TRBJ2-1. Germline assignment: CDR1 DFQATT and CDR2 SNEGSKA (reference sequence). The CDR3 has 11 amino acids. The CDR3 protein is CSARRPDEQFF.

V and J are TRBV10-3 and TRBJ2-2. CDR1 is ENHRY and CDR2 is SYGVKD in the germline V gene. This CDR3 is built from 13 residues. CDR3 residues: CAISELDTGELFF.

The V gene is TRBV19, the J gene TRBJ2-1; the TCRdb call, TRBD1, lacks DNA for checking. Germline V gene sequence: CDR1 LNHDA, CDR2 SQIVND (reference sequence). The CDR3 consists of 11 residues. The CDR3 sequence: CASSPGTKQFF.

V gene TRBV5-1 combines with J gene TRBJ2-3; no DNA is available, so the TRBD2 call from TCRdb remains unchecked. This CDR3 is built from 18 residues. Per germline, CDR1 SGHRS and CDR2 YFSETQ. The CDR3 loop reads CASSPIIAGGSSTDTQYF. Variable domain in full (rest from reference TRBV5-1 and TRBJ2-3): KAGVTQTPRYLIKTRGQQVTLSCSPISGHRSVSWYQQTPGQGLQFLFEYFSETQRNKGNFPGRFSGRQFSNSRSEMNVSTLELGDSALYLCASSPIIAGGSSTDTQYFGPGTRLTVL.

V and J are TRBV7-9 and TRBJ1-4; TCRdb selects TRBD1, and the lack of DNA leaves this call unchecked. The CDR3 is 13 residues long. Germline values: CDR1 SEHNR, CDR2 FQNEAQ (reference sequence). The CDR3 sequence: CASSPQTGEKLFF.

This chain joins TRBV11-3 and TRBJ2-2. CDR1 and CDR2 (germline): SGHNT, YENEEA. The CDR3 runs to 11 residues. The CDR3 loop reads CASRSTGELFF.

V is TRBV5-4 and J is TRBJ1-4; TCRdb proposes TRBD1, but this gene call is untestable without DNA. Germline V gene data show CDR1 as SGHNT and CDR2 as YYREEE (reference sequence). The CDR3 spans 16 residues. The CDR3 sequence: CASSFGQGGTNEKLFF.

The J gene is TRBJ1-2, the V gene TRBV6-1; there is no DNA to check the TCRdb D call of TRBD1. The CDR3 extends over 14 amino acids. Per the germline V gene, CDR1 is MNHNS and CDR2 is SASEGT. The CDR3 is CASRASGEQYGYTF.

The rearrangement links TRBV13 to TRBJ2-7; TCRdb reports TRBD2, a call that lacks DNA to check it against. This CDR3 has 17 amino acids. Germline values: CDR1 PRHDT, CDR2 FYEKMQ (reference sequence). CDR3 sequence reads: CASSLGLGSGGAYEQYF. Full variable domain (outside the CDR3, taken from reference TRBV13 and TRBJ2-7): AAGVIQSPRHLIKEKRETATLKCYPIPRHDTVYWYQQGPGQDPQFLISFYEKMQSDKGSIPDRFSAQQFSDYHSELNMSSLELGDSALYFCASSLGLGSGGAYEQYFGPGTRLTVT.

The gene calls are TRBV3-1 and TRBJ2-5; lacking DNA, the TRBD1 call made by TCRdb goes unchecked. This CDR3 region has 14 residues. Looked up from germline, CDR1 is LGHDT and CDR2 is YNNKEL (reference sequence). The CDR3: CASSPWTAMETQYF.

V gene TRBV7-8 combines with J gene TRBJ1-1. Germline lookup yields CDR1 SGHVS and CDR2 FQNEAQ. CDR3 length equals 15 residues. The chain's CDR3 is CASSLVVVGGTEAFF.

The chain is built from TRBV30 and TRBJ2-5. The CDR3 runs to 13 residues. The germline CDR1 and CDR2 sequences are GTSNPN and SVGIG (reference sequence). The CDR3: CAWSERSRKTQYF.

The chain recombines TRBV5-4 with TRBJ2-1; TCRdb's D call, TRBD1, is unchecked because there is no DNA. Germline V lookup: CDR1 SGHNT, CDR2 YYREEE (reference sequence). The CDR3 consists of 16 residues. This CDR3 is CASSPPPGQGLREQFF.

This chain links TRBV4-1 with TRBJ2-1. The CDR3 covers 15 residues. Germline loops: CDR1 MGHRA, CDR2 YSYEKL. CDR3 protein: CASSQDHGRYNEQFF.

The chain uses TRBV5-1 and TRBJ1-1; checking the TCRdb D call of TRBD1 is not possible without DNA. Looked up from germline, CDR1 is SGHRS and CDR2 is YFSETQ. The CDR3 sequence is 13 residues long. The chain's CDR3 is CASSSGQSTEAFF.

The chain couples TRBV2 to TRBJ2-2; TCRdb outputs TRBD2, but without DNA this stays unchecked. Per germline, CDR1 SNHLY and CDR2 FYNNEI. CDR3 length: 14 residues. The CDR3 spells CARRLAGDTGELFF.

This chain joins TRBV18 and TRBJ2-1; TCRdb's assignment of TRBD1 cannot be checked, as there is no DNA. CDR3 length equals 14 residues. CDR1 is KGHSH and CDR2 is LQKENI in the germline V gene. CDR3 sequence: CASSPRRQDNEQFF. Together with reference TRBV18 and TRBJ2-1, the CDR3 gives the full variable domain: NAGVMQNPRHLVRRRGQEARLRCSPMKGHSHVYWYRQLPEEGLKFMVYLQKENIIDESGMPKERFSAEFPKEGPSILRIQQVVRGDSAAYFCASSPRRQDNEQFFGPGTRLTVL.

The V gene is TRBV12-3 or TRBV12-4, the J gene TRBJ2-2; no DNA is available, so the TRBD1 call from TCRdb remains unchecked. This CDR3 has 13 residues. CDR3 protein: CATGQGYTRELFF.

This chain links TRBV5-1 with TRBJ2-7; the TCRdb D gene call, TRBD2, has no DNA to confirm it. Germline V CDR1 and CDR2: SGHRS, YFSETQ. CDR3 length equals 18 residues. The CDR3 protein is CASSRTTSGSILFYEQYF. Based on the CDR3 plus reference TRBV5-1 and TRBJ2-7, the full variable domain is KAGVTQTPRYLIKTRGQQVTLSCSPISGHRSVSWYQQTPGQGLQFLFEYFSETQRNKGNFPGRFSGRQFSNSRSEMNVSTLELGDSALYLCASSRTTSGSILFYEQYFGPGTRLTVT.

This chain links TRBV27 with TRBJ1-2; TCRdb gives TRBD1 as the D gene, but with no DNA this cannot be confirmed. The CDR3 runs 13 residues. CDR1 is MNHEY and CDR2 is SMNVEV in the germline V gene (reference sequence). CDR3 in amino acids: CATTRPGGIGYTF.

The rearrangement links TRBV13 to TRBJ2-5; TCRdb outputs TRBD2, but without DNA this stays unchecked. Germline-derived CDR1 and CDR2 are PRHDT and FYEKMQ (reference sequence). The CDR3 totals 16 residues. The CDR3 sequence: CASRKEASGHRETQYF.